The clone carrying this T cell receptor (beta chain) was seen only a few times. Its specificity is not known. The CDR3 is made up of 17 amino acids. CDR1 and CDR2 (germline): SGHDT, YYEEEE. V was clipped by 4 bases and J by 0 bases; unmatched bases: 8. This sample was taken from a study of cytomegalovirus exposure and HLA in healthy donors. Study overall: The study's early data release held 80 million to 95 million unique TCRs from HLA-typed donors. Study observations and caveats: A later analysis, which compared TCR beta chains of equal frequency, found the HLA-associated ones more clonally expanded. In a later analysis, CMV-associated beta chains were mostly HLA-associated, it appeared.

The primer mix had 60 Vbeta and 13 Jbeta primers. The authors' processing: Later, an analysis found about 80 million unique TCR beta chains, and approximately 10 million of these were shared. Some clones are missing from TCRdb's copy, which holds only in-frame ones; the method was immunoSEQ multiplex PCR. The DNA gave D and trimming, while V, J and clone size come from that table. Among roughly 160,000 clones listed, around 88% were seen once. Source material: PBMCs. This clonotype was obtained from a woman in her 30s in good health and CMV-seronegative. The chain employs TRBV5-6 and TRBJ1-3; 9 nucleotides line up with TRBD1. The CDR3 nucleotides are TGTGCCAGCAGCCCTGTCCCGACAGGGGGCTCTGGAAACACCATATATTTT. It yields the protein CASSPVPTGGSGNTIYF.